This entry concerns a single T cell receptor beta chain. The antigen is not known. The sample originates from a study of a mutant IDH1 vaccine in newly diagnosed glioma. For the study at large: Sex among treated patients split about 60% male, around 40% female; mean age was roughly 40 years. Earlier care involved radiotherapy, temozolomide, or both, and the majority received both.

In germline, CDR1 is WNHNN, CDR2 SYGVQD (reference sequence). There are 14 residues in the CDR3. V lost 0 bases and J lost 13; bases outside the gene matches: 6. Findings and limits, study-wide: It seemed that pseudoprogression was not linked to changes in the top peripheral T cell clonotypes.

The protocol was immunoSEQ multiplex PCR, while the TCRdb copy is restricted to in-frame clones and leaves out a portion. The sample shows 30,000 to 40,000 clones, roughly 80% of them seen only once. Noted time point: week 23, last vaccination. Doses consisted of 300 ug of mutant IDH1 20-mer peptide each, paired with topical imiquimod. Donor diagnoses consisted of new WHO grade 3 or 4 IDH1-mutant, ATRX-lost astrocytomas. The source material was PBMCs, sampled from a glioma patient whose treatment included an IDH1 peptide vaccine. The chain has TRBV10-1 and TRBJ2-6; TRBD2 agrees at 7 bases. This receptor was taken from a man aged 35-49 years with glioma. The CDR3 is CASSESREVEVLTF. As DNA, the CDR3 is TGCGCCAGCAGTGAGTCACGGGAGGTGGAAGTCCTGACTTTC.